This T cell receptor (beta chain) was sequenced during a study of T cells in Graves' hyperthyroidism and ophthalmopathy. General study points: Most thyroid clonotypes expanded above 0.001 appeared in blood too.

This clonotype was observed at least ten times. The antigen is not known. Using RNA transcripts as the source, TCR beta CDR3 regions were amplified. The primer set for the first-round RT-PCR of the TCR CDR3 was HTBI. Using its own MiXCR run on the multiplex PCR reads, TCRdb lists one record per CDR3 protein. Here the sample spans 360,000 or so distinct CDR3 sequences, over 12% being singletons. Among ophthalmopathy patients, the Clinical Activity Score reached at least 3, the NOSPECS grade reached at least 4, and duration remained under 3 months. Exclusion of patients followed from uncontrolled infection, other autoimmune disease, pregnancy or lactation. V lost 4 bases to trimming and J lost 0 bases, with 19 bases between them. The CDR3 is made up of 17 amino acids. From germline, CDR1 is SGHRS and CDR2 YFSETQ.

This TCR was sampled from a woman aged 55-75 years with Graves' ophthalmopathy. The sample consisted of blood. The J gene is TRBJ1-2, the V gene TRBV5-1; TRBD1 might be the D (5 bases). The CDR3, as DNA: TGCGCCAGCAGCAGAAAGTGGGGCGGAGAGTCTAACTATGGCTACACCTTC. Translation: CASSRKWGGESNYGYTF.